This T cell receptor (beta chain) was captured in a study of vaccination and CD4 T cells after COVID-19. As for the study in general: The authors used overlapping spike peptides from SARS-CoV-2, HCoV-NL63, HCoV-OC43 and HCoV-229E to stimulate cells.

The Oncomine TCR Beta short-read assay sequenced DNA from cultured CD4+ T cells. A single record per CDR3 protein comes from TCRdb applying MiXCR to the PCR reads. The sample lists 15,000 to 20,000 distinct CDR3 sequences, just under 30% occurring once. This CDR3 spans 13 amino acids. CDR1 is SGHRS, CDR2 YFSETQ, per germline. Deletions cut 0 bases from V and 5 bases from J, with 8 bases between. As regards this clonotype: Its antigen is currently unknown.

Treatment indicated: approximately 9-day PBMC culture with coronavirus spike peptide pools or control peptides (ViraFEST assay). Sequencing was carried out using cultured CD4+ T cells from blood. The rearrangement joins TRBV5-1 to TRBJ2-5, with D perhaps TRBD1 (6 bases). The origin of this receptor is a human donor with COVID-19. CDR3 bases: TGCGCCAGCAGCTTGGTTAGGGGGGAGACCCAGTACTTC. Translating it yields CASSLVRGETQYF.